This T cell receptor beta chain was retrieved from a study of blood T cell repertoires in COVID-19. At the level of the study: The origin of the acute and convalescent COVID-19 samples was the United States, Italy and Spain.

Sequenced by immunoSEQ multiplex PCR; TCRdb stores in-frame clones only, minus some. The data contain fewer than 350,000 clones, around 89% of them singletons. Those enrolled, adults aged about 18 to 89 years, came from about two dozen US areas. Participant reports of clinical history set cohort assignment. From germline, CDR1 is SGHDN and CDR2 FVKESK. The CDR3 extends over 13 amino acids. V lost 4 bases to trimming and J lost 0 bases, with 6 bases between them. V gene TRBV14 combines with J gene TRBJ1-1; D call uncertain. The TCR sequence derives from a woman aged 18-30 years with acute COVID-19. The sequenced sample consisted of PBMCs or T cells enriched from blood (not recorded which). The DNA for the CDR3 is TGTGCCAGCAGCCCCCCCATGAACACTGAAGCTTTCTTT. Its translation: CASSPPMNTEAFF.